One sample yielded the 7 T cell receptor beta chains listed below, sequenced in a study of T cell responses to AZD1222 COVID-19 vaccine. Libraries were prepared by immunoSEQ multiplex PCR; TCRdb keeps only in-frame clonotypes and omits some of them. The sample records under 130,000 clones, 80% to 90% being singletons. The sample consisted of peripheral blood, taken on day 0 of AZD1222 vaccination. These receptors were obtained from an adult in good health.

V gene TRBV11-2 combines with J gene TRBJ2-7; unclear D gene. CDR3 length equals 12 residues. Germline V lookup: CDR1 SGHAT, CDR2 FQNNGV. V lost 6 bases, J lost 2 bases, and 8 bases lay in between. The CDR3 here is CASSGTPYEQYF. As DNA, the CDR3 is TGTGCCAGCAGTGGTACACCCTACGAGCAGTACTTC.

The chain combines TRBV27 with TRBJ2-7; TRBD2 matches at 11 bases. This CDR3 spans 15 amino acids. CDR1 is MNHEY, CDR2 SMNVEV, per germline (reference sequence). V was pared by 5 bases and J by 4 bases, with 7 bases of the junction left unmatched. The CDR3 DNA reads TGTGCCAGCAGTATTTTAAGGACTAGCGGGTACGAGCAGTACTTC. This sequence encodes CASSILRTSGYEQYF.

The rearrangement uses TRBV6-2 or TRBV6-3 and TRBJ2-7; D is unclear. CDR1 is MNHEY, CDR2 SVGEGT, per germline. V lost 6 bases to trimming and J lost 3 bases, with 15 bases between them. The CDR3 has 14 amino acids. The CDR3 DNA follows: TGTGCCAGCAGCTCTGATGCGCTATACTACGAGCAGTACTTC. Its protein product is CASSSDALYYEQYF.

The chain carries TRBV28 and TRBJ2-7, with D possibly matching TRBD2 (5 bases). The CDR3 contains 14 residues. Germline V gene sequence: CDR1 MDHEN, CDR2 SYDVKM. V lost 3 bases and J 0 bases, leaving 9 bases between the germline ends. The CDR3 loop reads CASSFEGPSYEQYF. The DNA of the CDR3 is TGTGCCAGCAGTTTTGAGGGCCCCTCCTACGAGCAGTACTTC.

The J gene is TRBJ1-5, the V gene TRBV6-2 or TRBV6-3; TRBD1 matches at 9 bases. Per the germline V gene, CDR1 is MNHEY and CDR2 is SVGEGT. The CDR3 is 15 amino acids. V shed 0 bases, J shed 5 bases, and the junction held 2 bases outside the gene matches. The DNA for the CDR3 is TGTGCCAGCAGTTACTCGGGACAGGGATATCAGCCCCAGCATTTT. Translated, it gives CASSYSGQGYQPQHF.

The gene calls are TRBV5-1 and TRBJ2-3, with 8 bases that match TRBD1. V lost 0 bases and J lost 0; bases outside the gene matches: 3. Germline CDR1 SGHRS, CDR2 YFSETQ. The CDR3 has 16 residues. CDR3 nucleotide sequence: TGCGCCAGCAGCTTGGCGACAGGGGTTAGCACAGATACGCAGTATTTT. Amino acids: CASSLATGVSTDTQYF.

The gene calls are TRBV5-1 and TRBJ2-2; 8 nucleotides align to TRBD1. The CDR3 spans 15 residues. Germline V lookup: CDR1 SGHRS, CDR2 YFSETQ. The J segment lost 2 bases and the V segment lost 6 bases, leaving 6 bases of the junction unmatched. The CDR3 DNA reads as TGCGCCAGCACGACGGACAGGGCCAACACCGGGGAGCTGTTTTTT. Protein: CASTTDRANTGELFF.